The next 7 T cell receptor beta chains were all read from a single sample in a study of blood T cell repertoires in COVID-19. Some clones are missing from TCRdb's copy, which holds only in-frame ones; the method was immunoSEQ multiplex PCR. The table has around 270,000 clones, 70% to 90% seen once. The sample consisted of peripheral blood. The receptors here all came from a young man with active or convalescent COVID-19.

This clone was recorded only once. The chain joins TRBV5-1 to TRBJ1-6; unclear D gene. This CDR3 has 15 residues. Germline lookup yields CDR1 SGHRS and CDR2 YFSETQ. The V and J ends lost 4 bases and 6 bases respectively, with 14 bases between them. The CDR3 sequence: CASSPASRLNSPLHF. As DNA, the CDR3 is TGCGCCAGCAGCCCAGCGAGCCGACTTAATTCACCCCTCCACTTT.

The V call is TRBV11-2, the J call TRBJ1-4, with no clear D. Germline V CDR1 and CDR2: SGHAT, FQNNGV. The CDR3 length is 15 residues. Trimming shortened V by 5 bases and J by 9 bases, and 19 bases separated the two germline ends. Here the CDR3 reads CASSLISGGGQKLFF. The CDR3 DNA reads as TGTGCCAGCAGCCTGATCTCGGGAGGAGGGCAAAAACTGTTTTTT.

V gene TRBV7-9 combines with J gene TRBJ1-6; a weak D match, TRBD1 (6 bases). V dropped 5 bases and J dropped 9 bases, with 23 bases sitting between them. CDR1 is SEHNR, CDR2 FQNEAQ, per germline (reference sequence). The CDR3 extends over 17 amino acids. The CDR3 bases are TGTGCCAGCAGCGTGCGGGGGACATCCGTGATGCTTTCACCCCTCCACTTT. This gives the protein CASSVRGTSVMLSPLHF.

The V gene is TRBV15, the J gene TRBJ1-5; D is unclear. The CDR3 is made up of 15 amino acids. V was shortened by 2 bases and J by 2 bases, with 10 bases between the two germline ends. In germline, CDR1 is LNHNV, CDR2 YYDKDF (reference sequence). CDR3 sequence (DNA): TGTGCCACCAGCAGACATATTGCAGGCAATCAGCCCCAGCATTTT. This translates into CATSRHIAGNQPQHF. The full variable domain, rest sourced from reference TRBV15 and TRBJ1-5, is DAMVIQNPRYQVTQFGKPVTLSCSQTLNHNVMYWYQQKSSQAPKLLFHYYDKDFNNEADTPDNFQSRRPNTSFCFLDIRSPGLGDTAMYLCATSRHIAGNQPQHFGDGTRLSIL.

This clone was counted only a few times. The V and J genes are TRBV19 and TRBJ2-2, with 9 bases fitting TRBD1. The CDR3 has 15 residues. J lost 8 bases, V lost 8 bases, and 12 bases had no gene match. Germline V gene data show CDR1 as LNHDA and CDR2 as SQIVND (reference sequence). CDR3 sequence: CASQPGTGTTGELFF. The CDR3, as DNA: TGTGCCAGTCAGCCGGGGACAGGGACGACTGGGGAGCTGTTTTTT.

The rearrangement joins TRBV5-6 to TRBJ2-7; the match to TRBD1 covers 7 bases. J was trimmed by 3 bases and V by 0 bases; bases with no gene match: 3. Germline CDR1 SGHDT, CDR2 YYEEEE. The CDR3 is made up of 14 amino acids. The CDR3 region has the DNA TGTGCCAGCAGCTTGGGCAGGGGGAGCTACGAGCAGTACTTC. Its translation is CASSLGRGSYEQYF.

The V call is TRBV5-5, the J call TRBJ2-3; unclear D gene. V was clipped by 2 bases and J by 2 bases, with 9 bases between them. Germline CDR1 reads SGHKS; CDR2 reads YYEKEE (reference sequence). The CDR3 runs to 14 residues. CDR3 DNA sequence: TGTGCCAGCAGCTTCGAGTCCCCCACAGATACGCAGTATTTT. Translated, it gives CASSFESPTDTQYF.